A single sample is the source of the 32 T cell receptor beta chains below, sequenced in a study of blood T cells in healthy people across ages (dated by TCRdb to between 2014 and 2017). To prepare the library, 5' RACE was applied. The data were produced on an Illumina HiSeq 2500. A second PCR of roughly 6 to 11 cycles was run with a J-beta primer mix and a sample-barcoded 5' primer. The raw public data were reprocessed by TCRdb itself: fastp quality trimming at Q25, MiXCR clonotype calling, in-frame beta chains only. Rows matching on CDR3 protein sequence are summarized as one entry with the most common DNA and genes. This sample gives more than 1,000,000 distinct CDR3 sequences in total; around 25% of them show up just once. The ten most abundant clones make up about 0.72% of the sample. These data are also associated with another study on T cells of mothers and their children.

Sequences were obtained from blood. The receptors come from a girl aged 2-9 years in good health.

The chain joins TRBV29-1 to TRBJ1-6, with TRBD1 as a possible D gene (6 bases). CDR1 and CDR2 from the germline V gene are SQVTM and ANQGSEA. This CDR3 contains 15 residues. V was shortened by 4 bases and J by 4 bases, with 14 bases between the two germline ends. The CDR3 DNA is TGCAGCGTTGTAGGACGACAGGAGTATAATTCACCCCTCCACTTT. Its protein is CSVVGRQEYNSPLHF.

The genes are TRBV3-1 and TRBJ1-2, with no clear D. Trimming pared 0 bases from V and 1 base from J, leaving 9 bases between. The length of the CDR3 is 15 residues. Germline V gene data show CDR1 as LGHDT and CDR2 as YNNKEL (reference sequence). CDR3 residues: CASSQDDLYNYGYTF. The CDR3 coding sequence is TGTGCCAGCAGCCAAGATGACCTCTATAACTATGGCTACACCTTC.

The V and J genes are TRBV29-1 and TRBJ1-4; TRBD1 agrees at 8 bases. Trimming removed 8 bases from V and 8 bases from J; junction bases left unmatched: 4. CDR3 length: 11 amino acids. From germline, CDR1 is SQVTM and CDR2 ANQGSEA. The CDR3 region has the DNA TGCAGCACGGGACAGGCCGAAAAACTGTTTTTT. It encodes CSTGQAEKLFF.

The V and J genes are TRBV28 and TRBJ2-7, with TRBD2 matching over 10 bases. With 5 bases clipped from V and 4 bases from J, the junction kept 8 bases outside the gene matches. Germline CDR1 and CDR2: MDHEN and SYDVKM. There are 15 residues in the CDR3. CDR3 nucleotides: TGTGCCAGCAGTCCCTTAGCGGGAGGTCTATACGAGCAGTACTTC. Residues: CASSPLAGGLYEQYF. The whole variable domain, remainder taken from reference TRBV28 and TRBJ2-7, is DVKVTQSSRYLVKRTGEKVFLECVQDMDHENMFWYRQDPGLGLRLIYFSYDVKMKEKGDIPEGYSVSREKKERFSLILESASTNQTSMYLCASSPLAGGLYEQYFGPGTRLTVT.

This clonotype was detected a few times. V gene TRBV7-9 combines with J gene TRBJ2-5; D ambiguous. With the DNA end fitting TRBJ2-7 better, the J assignment may be wrong. Germline V gene lookup returns CDR1 SEHNR and CDR2 FQNEAQ (reference sequence). The CDR3 contains 13 residues. CDR3 bases: TGTGCCAGCAGCCCTATTTTACCAGGCGAGCAGTACTTC. Residues: CASSPILPGEQYF.

This clonotype has more than one count but fewer than ten. The chain links TRBV27 to TRBJ2-7; 8 bases map to TRBD1. The DNA end is a closer match to TRBJ2-1, so the J assignment may be wrong. The CDR3 is 14 residues long. Germline V lookup: CDR1 MNHEY, CDR2 SMNVEV (reference sequence). CDR3 bases: TGTGCCAGCAGTTCATCGGACAGGGTGCATGAGCAGTTCTTC. Its translation is CASSSSDRVHEQFF.

The chain employs TRBV29-1 and TRBJ2-7, with a possible D match to TRBD1 (5 bases). CDR1 is SQVTM and CDR2 is ANQGSEA in the germline V gene. V lost 8 bases and J lost 4, with 12 bases in between. The CDR3 totals 11 residues. The chain's CDR3 is CSISQGYEQYF. CDR3 coding DNA: TGCAGCATATCCCAGGGTTACGAGCAGTACTTC.

This clonotype occurred a few times. The chain couples TRBV11-2 to TRBJ2-4, with D uncertain. Germline V CDR1 and CDR2: SGHAT, FQNNGV. V was clipped by 0 bases and J by 0 bases, with 12 bases between them. The CDR3 contains 17 residues. CDR3 in DNA: TGTGCCAGCAGCTTAGAGTCCTGGCGGATAGCCAAAAACATTCAGTACTTC. Residues: CASSLESWRIAKNIQYF.

The chain combines TRBV28 with TRBJ2-1, with D unclear. The CDR3 spans 14 residues. CDR1 is MDHEN, CDR2 SYDVKM, per germline. Between the trimmed V and J ends, which lost 7 bases and 0 bases, there was a span of 10 bases. CDR3 nucleotide sequence: TGTGCCAGCACCTTTAGCCCCTCCTACAATGAGCAGTTCTTC. It is translated as CASTFSPSYNEQFF.

The rearrangement uses TRBV12-3 or TRBV12-4 and TRBJ2-1; 9 bases agree with TRBD2. This CDR3 is 13 amino acids long. Losses at the gene ends were 10 bases for V and 9 bases for J; bases not matched to a gene: 10. Here the CDR3 DNA reads TGTGCCATCTCTCCGGGACTAGCTTCTGAGCAGTTCTTC. It is translated as CAISPGLASEQFF.

This chain links TRBV12-3 or TRBV12-4 with TRBJ1-3; D is unresolved. The length of the CDR3 is 14 residues. Trimming cost V 3 bases and J 0 bases, with 6 bases left between them. CDR3 amino acids: CASSFNPSGNTIYF. CDR3 DNA: TGTGCCAGCAGTTTTAATCCCTCTGGAAACACCATATATTTT.

This clonotype was seen only a few times. This chain joins TRBV3-1 and TRBJ1-3, with 7 bases matching TRBD1. The CDR3 has 14 residues. The J segment lost 8 bases and the V segment lost 1 base, leaving 5 bases of the junction unmatched. Looked up from germline, CDR1 is LGHDT and CDR2 is YNNKEL (reference sequence). The CDR3 DNA is TGTGCCAGCAGCCAAGGGGACACAGGGGACACCATATATTTT. Its translation is CASSQGDTGDTIYF.

This clonotype was seen more than once but under ten times. V and J are TRBV27 and TRBJ2-2; D gene ambiguous. The CDR3 totals 16 residues. V gave up 1 base and J gave up 4 bases, with 13 bases separating them. Germline-derived CDR1 and CDR2 are MNHEY and SMNVEV (reference sequence). The chain's CDR3 is CASSLFFTTPTGELFF. The CDR3 DNA reads as TGTGCCAGCAGTTTATTCTTTACAACCCCCACCGGGGAGCTGTTTTTT.

The gene calls are TRBV24-1 and TRBJ1-1, with D possibly matching TRBD1 (5 bases). Per the germline V gene, CDR1 is KGHDR and CDR2 is SFDVKD. The V and J ends lost 9 bases and 1 base respectively, with 14 bases between them. The CDR3 contains 14 residues. In nucleotides, the CDR3 is TGTGCCACCTTTGGACACCTTGAGAACACTGAAGCTTTCTTT. Translation: CATFGHLENTEAFF.

The chain uses TRBV28 and TRBJ2-4; perhaps TRBD2 as D (5 bases). The CDR3 sequence is 15 residues long. The V gene's germline CDR1 is MDHEN and CDR2 SYDVKM. V was trimmed by 6 bases and J by 0 bases, leaving 12 bases between them. The CDR3 sequence is CASSPGELAKNIQYF. The CDR3 nucleotides are TGTGCCAGCAGCCCTGGGGAGTTAGCCAAAAACATTCAGTACTTC.

This clonotype has just a few counts. J is TRBJ2-2 and V is TRBV6-5; no definite D call. Germline values: CDR1 MNHEY, CDR2 SVGAGI. Trimming cost V 2 bases and J 4 bases, with 17 bases left between them. The CDR3 length is 17 residues. In DNA form, the CDR3 reads TGTGCCAGCAGTTACCGATTCGCCGCGGTAGTCACCGGGGAGCTGTTTTTT. Translation gives CASSYRFAAVVTGELFF.

This clonotype was observed a few times. The chain links TRBV12-3 or TRBV12-4 to TRBJ1-2, with 7 bases matching TRBD1. This CDR3 has 15 amino acids. V lost 7 bases to trimming and J lost 2 bases; unmatched junction nucleotides: 10. The CDR3 sequence is CASTLTQGGNYGYTF. Here the CDR3 DNA reads TGTGCCAGCACCCTAACCCAGGGGGGGAACTATGGCTACACCTTC.

This clonotype was counted only a few times. DNA of the CDR3: TGTGCCAGCAGTGGGGGAGGATTGAATTCACCCCTCCACTTT. Protein product: CASSGGGLNSPLHF. This chain joins TRBV9 and TRBJ1-6, with D possibly matching TRBD1 (5 bases). The CDR3 loop spans 14 amino acids. Trimming removed 5 bases at V and 7 bases at J, with 13 bases between. Germline CDR1 is SGDLS and CDR2 is YYNGEE. Variable domain in full (rest from reference TRBV9 and TRBJ1-6): DSGVTQTPKHLITATGQRVTLRCSPRSGDLSVYWYQQSLDQGLQFLIQYYNGEERAKGNILERFSAQQFPDLHSELNLSSLELGDSALYFCASSGGGLNSPLHFGNGTRLTVT.

This clonotype occurred a few times. V is TRBV15 and J is TRBJ2-4; 10 bases agree with TRBD1. With V trimmed by 2 bases and J by 7 bases, 5 bases remained unmatched. The CDR3 has 15 residues. The V gene's germline CDR1 is LNHNV and CDR2 YYDKDF (reference sequence). CDR3 in amino acids: CATSRPGTGVNIQYF. CDR3 DNA sequence: TGTGCCACCAGCAGACCGGGGACAGGGGTTAACATTCAGTACTTC.

Regarding this clonotype: One end of the junction varies from germline; a read error may be responsible. The chain carries TRBV6-1 and TRBJ2-3, with 10 positions matching TRBD2. The germline gives CDR1 MNHNS, CDR2 SASEGT. CDR3 length: 15 amino acids. The chain's CDR3 is CASSEQRGGTDAQYF. DNA for the CDR3: TGTGCCAGCAGTGAACAGCGGGGGGGCACAGATGCGCAGTATTTT.

The V call is TRBV7-9, the J call TRBJ1-1, with D perhaps matching TRBD1 (5 bases). V shed 7 bases and J shed 0 bases, with 15 bases lying between them. Germline assignment: CDR1 SEHNR and CDR2 FQNEAQ (reference sequence). This CDR3 comprises 15 residues. The CDR3 here is CASTRTWGMNTEAFF. In nucleotides, the CDR3 is TGTGCCAGCACCCGAACGTGGGGGATGAACACTGAAGCTTTCTTT.

The rearrangement joins TRBV6-2 or TRBV6-3 to TRBJ2-7, with D unresolved. The J call is uncertain, as TRBJ2-1 better fits the DNA end. There are 12 residues in the CDR3. Germline V gene data show CDR1 as MNHEY and CDR2 as SVGEGT. In DNA, the CDR3 is TGTGCCAGCAGTATAACACGGAATGAGCAGTTCTTC. Protein product: CASSITRNEQFF.

In its sample, this clonotype was seen a few times. The genes are TRBV7-3 and TRBJ2-1; TRBD2 might be the D (6 bases). Germline loops: CDR1 SGHTA, CDR2 FQGTGA. V dropped 5 bases and J dropped 8 bases, with 13 bases sitting between them. There are 13 residues in the CDR3. For the CDR3, the DNA is TGTGCCAGCAGCCCGGACTACCGGGATGAGCAGTTCTTC. This encodes CASSPDYRDEQFF.

This clonotype was detected only a few times. The chain joins TRBV5-1 to TRBJ2-6, with D maybe TRBD1 (6 bases). Per the germline V gene, CDR1 is SGHRS and CDR2 is YFSETQ. The CDR3 consists of 18 residues. V lost 4 bases to trimming and J lost 2 bases, with 19 bases between them. CDR3: CASSVRQVTVTGANVLTF. The CDR3 bases are TGCGCCAGCAGCGTAAGACAGGTTACCGTTACTGGGGCCAACGTCCTGACTTTC.

Of note for this clonotype: Germline is not matched at one junction end, which may reflect a read error. The chain carries TRBV6-6 and TRBJ1-2, with a tentative D call TRBD1 (6 bases). The CDR3 runs 16 residues. CDR1 is MNHNY, CDR2 SVGAGI, per germline (reference sequence). The CDR3, as DNA: TGTGCCTGCAGTTACTCGAGTCTAGGGGGAAACTATGGCTACACCTTC. This gives the protein CACSYSSLGGNYGYTF.

The chain is built from TRBV7-9 and TRBJ1-5; D may be TRBD1 (5 bases). CDR1 and CDR2 from the germline V gene are SEHNR and FQNEAQ (reference sequence). The V and J ends lost 4 bases and 6 bases respectively, with 13 bases between them. The CDR3 length is 14 residues. The CDR3 coding sequence is TGTGCCAGCAGCTACTCCGGGGCCGCTCAGCCCCAGCATTTT. It is translated as CASSYSGAAQPQHF.

This clonotype was seen just once. The chain has TRBV28 and TRBJ2-5, with D uncertain. The CDR3 is 13 residues long. The germline V gene has CDR1 MDHEN and CDR2 SYDVKM. Trimming removed 6 bases from V and 7 bases from J, with 15 bases in between. The CDR3 nucleotides read TGTGCCAGCAGCTTGACTGGCTACGGGACCCAGTACTTC. It encodes CASSLTGYGTQYF.

This CDR3 reads CASSQDHGLAGRQFF. The CDR3 DNA follows: TGTGCCAGCAGCCAAGATCACGGACTAGCGGGTCGGCAGTTCTTC. The rearrangement links TRBV4-2 to TRBJ2-1, with 11 bases lining up with TRBD2. Germline values: CDR1 LGHNA, CDR2 YNFKEQ. CDR3 length: 15 amino acids. The V segment lost 0 bases and the J segment 12 bases; nucleotides outside the gene matches: 7.

J is TRBJ1-1 and V is TRBV24-1; possible D gene TRBD1, 6 bases. This CDR3 is built from 15 residues. Trimming stripped 6 bases from V and 5 bases from J, with 18 bases between. CDR1 KGHDR and CDR2 SFDVKD come from the germline V gene. As DNA, the CDR3 is TGTGCCACCAGTAAAGACAGGCCTGGGGGGACTGAAGCTTTCTTT. Translated, it gives CATSKDRPGGTEAFF.

The chain carries TRBV20-1 and TRBJ2-7; 7 bases are a match to TRBD2. CDR1 is DFQATT and CDR2 is SNEGSKA in the germline V gene (reference sequence). V was clipped by 6 bases and J by 4 bases; unmatched bases: 9. The CDR3 is made up of 13 amino acids. CDR3 sequence (DNA): TGCAGTGCCCAAGGACTAGTGACTTACGAGCAGTACTTC. Residues: CSAQGLVTYEQYF.

This clonotype has just a few counts. This chain joins TRBV7-9 and TRBJ2-2, with 11 bases fitting TRBD1. V lost 7 bases to trimming and J lost 4 bases; unmatched junction nucleotides: 5. The CDR3 consists of 15 residues. Germline assignment: CDR1 SEHNR and CDR2 FQNEAQ (reference sequence). The CDR3 DNA sequence: TGTGCCAGCAAGGACAGGGGGCAAGTCACCGGGGAGCTGTTTTTT. This translates into CASKDRGQVTGELFF.

The chain employs TRBV6-1 and TRBJ2-5, with unresolved D. The CDR3 contains 15 residues. The germline V gene encodes CDR1 MNHNS and CDR2 SASEGT. Trimming stripped 0 bases from V and 3 bases from J, with 11 bases between. The CDR3: CASSEARLLEETQYF. The DNA of the CDR3 is TGTGCCAGCAGTGAAGCTAGGCTGTTGGAAGAGACCCAGTACTTC.